The rows below give T cell receptor beta chains drawn from one sample of a study of blood T cell repertoires in COVID-19. Method: immunoSEQ multiplex PCR; TCRdb's copy keeps in-frame clones and lacks some. This sample has over 200,000 clones, with approximately 88% found just once. Sequencing was carried out using PBMCs or T cells enriched from blood (not recorded which). The receptors originated from a woman in her thirties who had been exposed to COVID-19. The CDR3 runs from the conserved cysteine through the conserved F or W. The order of the fields is D gene, clone size, J gene, V gene, CDR3 DNA, CDR3 protein. D genes are given only for firm matches. Size values are once, few and many counts, or a class for expanded clones, and some rows have none.

.	.	TRBJ2-2	TRBV5-6	TGTGCCAGCAGTTCCGGGACACACAACACCGGGGAGCTGTTTTTT	CASSSGTHNTGELFF
TRBD2	.	TRBJ2-1	TRBV24-1	TGTGCCACCAGTGATTCGCAAGCGGGAGGGGCATATGAGCAGTTCTTC	CATSDSQAGGAYEQFF
.	.	TRBJ1-6	TRBV7-9	TGTGCCAGCAGCCCCGGAGGGTACTCACCCCTCCACTTT	CASSPGGYSPLHF
TRBD1	.	TRBJ2-7	TRBV19	TGTGCCAGTATGGGCGCTGGACAGGGAGGCTACGAGCAGTACTTC	CASMGAGQGGYEQYF
TRBD1	.	TRBJ1-1	TRBV30	TGTGCCTGGGAACAGGGGGGCACTGAAGCTTTCTTT	CAWEQGGTEAFF
.	.	TRBJ2-7	TRBV5-4	TGTGCCAGCAGCTTCGGTAGACAGAGCTACGAGCAGTACTTC	CASSFGRQSYEQYF
.	.	TRBJ1-2	TRBV11-2	TGTGCCAGCAGCTTACGACAGGATTTAGGCTACACCTTC	CASSLRQDLGYTF
.	.	TRBJ2-1	TRBV5-1	TGCGCCAGCAACATTCTGAGCTCGGCGGTTTCCTACAATGAGCAGTTCTTC	CASNILSSAVSYNEQFF
TRBD2	.	TRBJ2-1	TRBV5-4	TGTGCCAGCAGCATCCGGACTAGCTCCTACAATGAGCAGTTCTTC	CASSIRTSSYNEQFF
.	.	TRBJ1-6	TRBV9	TGTGCCAGCAGCGTAGAACAGTCTTATTCACCCCTCCACTTT	CASSVEQSYSPLHF
.	many	TRBJ1-1	TRBV2	TGTGCCAGCAGTGAAGCGCCACAGGTGTGGGGAAACACTGAAGCTTTCTTT	CASSEAPQVWGNTEAFF
TRBD1	.	TRBJ1-2	TRBV18	TGTGCCAGCTCACCTCTTCCGCTCAGGGGGAGTTCGTATGGCTACACCTTC	CASSPLPLRGSSYGYTF
TRBD1	.	TRBJ2-7	TRBV2	TGTGCCAGCAGTGAAGAAGGGCACGGCGGGACAGGGCCCTACGAGCAGTACTTC	CASSEEGHGGTGPYEQYF
TRBD2	.	TRBJ2-1	TRBV7-9	TGTGCCAGCAGCTTAGCGCTCCGGTTAGGACTAGCGGGAGACAATGAGCAGTTCTTC	CASSLALRLGLAGDNEQFF
TRBD2	.	TRBJ2-3	TRBV5-1	TGCGCCAGCAGCCCGACTAGCGGGTGGGATACGCAGTATTTT	CASSPTSGWDTQYF
TRBD2	.	TRBJ2-3	TRBV10-1	TGCGCCAGCAGTAACGGGGGAGGGCCAGATACGCAGTATTTT	CASSNGGGPDTQYF
.	.	TRBJ1-2	TRBV6-5	TGTGCCAGCACCGGGTCTGATGGCTACACCTTC	CASTGSDGYTF
.	.	TRBJ2-2	TRBV19	TGTGCCAGTAGTGGCAGGGGGAACACCGGGGAGCTGTTTTTT	CASSGRGNTGELFF
.	.	TRBJ2-7	TRBV28	TGTGCCAGCAGTTTACTTAGCCGCCAGGGCTACGAGCAGTACTTC	CASSLLSRQGYEQYF
TRBD1	.	TRBJ2-3	TRBV11-3	TGTGCCAGCTGTACGGGACAGGGGGCTGATACGCAGTATTTT	CASCTGQGADTQYF
.	once	TRBJ2-5	TRBV27	TGTGCCAGCAGTTTATCGAGAGACATACTTAGTCAAGAGACCCAGTACTTC	CASSLSRDILSQETQYF
.	.	TRBJ1-2	TRBV11-3	TGTGCCAGCAGCTTAGGTCCAGAAGGGAGAGGCTACACCTTC	CASSLGPEGRGYTF
TRBD2	.	TRBJ2-2	TRBV3-1/TRBV3-2	TGTGCCAGCAGCCAGGGGACTAGCGGGACCGGGGAGCTGTTTTTT	CASSQGTSGTGELFF
TRBD1	.	TRBJ1-2	TRBV28	TGTGCCAGCAGGGAGACAGGGGAGGTTGGCTACACCTTC	CASRETGEVGYTF
.	.	TRBJ2-7	TRBV7-2	TGTGCCAGCACCGAAAAATACCGGGAACGGCGCGAGCAGTACTTC	CASTEKYRERREQYF
.	.	TRBJ1-5	TRBV19	TGTGCCAGTAGTCTCCGCCGAGGTTTT	CASSLRRGF
TRBD2	.	TRBJ2-1	TRBV10-2	TGCGCCAGCAGTGAGTACGGGAGGTTCAATGAGCAGTTCTTC	CASSEYGRFNEQFF
.	few	TRBJ2-7	TRBV3-1/TRBV3-2	TGTGCCAGCAGCCAAGGGGGCCGATTAAACGAGCAGTACTTC	CASSQGGRLNEQYF
TRBD2	.	TRBJ2-7	TRBV6-5	TGTGCCAGCAGACTAGCGGGACCTTACGAGCAGTACTTC	CASRLAGPYEQYF
.	once	TRBJ2-6	TRBV18	TGTGCCAGCTCACCTCCGGGACTCGGATCTGGGGCCAACGTCCTGACTTTC	CASSPPGLGSGANVLTF
.	.	TRBJ1-2	TRBV9	TGTGCCAGCAGCGTAGGTACAGCTAACTATGGCTACACCTTC	CASSVGTANYGYTF
.	.	TRBJ2-3	TRBV3-1/TRBV3-2	TGTGCCAGCAGCCAATTCCTAGCGCAAGGCACAGATACGCAGTATTTT	CASSQFLAQGTDTQYF
TRBD1	few	TRBJ1-1	TRBV7-9	TGTGCCAGCAGCTTAAGCCGCGGGACAGGGATCGTAATCACTGAAGCTTTCTTT	CASSLSRGTGIVITEAFF
TRBD1	.	TRBJ2-1	TRBV3-1/TRBV3-2	TGTGCCAGCACCCCGGGACAGGGGGGGAATGAGCAGTTCTTC	CASTPGQGGNEQFF
TRBD1	once	TRBJ1-2	TRBV11-2	TGTGCCAGCAGCTTATTGGGACAGGGAGGGGGCTACACCTTC	CASSLLGQGGGYTF
.	.	TRBJ1-1	TRBV6-5	TGTGCCAGCACTCACACCGGATCGGGGAAAGCTTTCTTT	CASTHTGSGKAFF
.	.	TRBJ1-5	TRBV11-2	TGTGCCAGCAGCCCCCTCGAGGATCCTCAGCCCCAGCATTTT	CASSPLEDPQPQHF
TRBD1	.	TRBJ1-6	TRBV5-1	TGCGCCAGCAGCACGGGACAGGGGAGCTCCTATAATTCACCCCTCCACTTT	CASSTGQGSSYNSPLHF
TRBD2	.	TRBJ2-7	TRBV7-6	TGTGCCAGCAGCCCAGGACTAGCGGGAGGGCCCCACGAGCAGTACTTC	CASSPGLAGGPHEQYF
TRBD1	.	TRBJ1-2	TRBV5-1	TGCGCCAGCAGCCCGGGACAGAGAGGCTATGGCTACACCTTC	CASSPGQRGYGYTF
TRBD1	once	TRBJ2-2	TRBV15	TGTGCCACCAGCAGAGCGAGACAGGGGATGACCGGGGAGCTGTTTTTT	CATSRARQGMTGELFF
TRBD2	.	TRBJ2-7	TRBV2	TGTGCCAGCGAATTAGCGGGGTACGAGCAGTACTTC	CASELAGYEQYF
TRBD1	.	TRBJ1-6	TRBV7-6	TGTGCCAGCAGCTTTGGACAGGGGGGGGATTCACCCCTCCACTTT	CASSFGQGGDSPLHF
TRBD1	.	TRBJ2-1	TRBV9	TGTGCCAGCAGCCCCCGACAGGGTAAGGGCAATGAGCAGTTCTTC	CASSPRQGKGNEQFF
TRBD2	.	TRBJ2-1	TRBV28	TGTGCCAGCAGCCACCTGGTTAGGGGAGGGAGGTCCTACAATGAGCAGTTCTTC	CASSHLVRGGRSYNEQFF
TRBD2	.	TRBJ2-5	TRBV9	TGTGCCAGCAGCCCCGGGACTAGGGTGCAAGAGACCCAGTACTTC	CASSPGTRVQETQYF
.	.	TRBJ2-7	TRBV19	.	CASSTSGYEQYF
.	.	TRBJ1-2	TRBV19	TGTGCCAGTAGTACCGGCAGGGCAGGCTACACCTTC	CASSTGRAGYTF
.	.	TRBJ1-1	TRBV29-1	TGCAGCGTTGATTCCTACCAGGTGAACACTGAAGCTTTCTTT	CSVDSYQVNTEAFF
TRBD2	.	TRBJ2-2	TRBV5-1	TGCGCCAGCAGCTTGCTAGCGGGGAGAAACACCGGGGAGCTGTTTTTT	CASSLLAGRNTGELFF